This passage covers 8 T cell receptor beta chains from one sample sequenced in a study of T cells in Graves' hyperthyroidism and ophthalmopathy. RNA transcripts gave rise to amplified TCR beta CDR3 regions. The TCR CDR3 first-round RT-PCR relied on the HTBI primer set. Via MiXCR, TCRdb re-called the multiplex PCR reads, giving one row per CDR3 protein. The sample has about 710,000 distinct CDR3 sequences, about 17% seen once. Material: blood. Receptors were obtained from a man between 18 and 29 years old with Graves' hyperthyroidism.

This clonotype was observed many times. The V call is TRBV24-1, the J call TRBJ2-7; the D is unclear. The CDR3 loop spans 10 amino acids. CDR1 is KGHDR and CDR2 is SFDVKD in the germline V gene. Trimming cost V 9 bases and J 3 bases, with 5 bases left between them. The CDR3 DNA reads TGTGCCACCTTAGACTACGAGCAGTACTTC. Translation gives CATLDYEQYF.

This clonotype was detected a few times. The V call is TRBV6-1, the J call TRBJ2-1; 9 positions match TRBD1. This CDR3 has 16 amino acids. Germline CDR1 and CDR2: MNHNS and SASEGT. V trimming: 2 bases; J trimming: 2 bases; junction bases outside the gene matches: 4. The CDR3 nucleotides are TGTGCCAGCAGTGAACCGGGACAGGGTGCCTACAATGAGCAGTTCTTC. Translating it yields CASSEPGQGAYNEQFF.

The DNA for the CDR3 is TGTGCCAGCGGGGTTTTAGCGGACTACGAGCAGTACTTC. Translation gives CASGVLADYEQYF. The chain joins TRBV4-2 to TRBJ2-7, with D tentatively TRBD2 (6 bases). V was cut by 8 bases and J by 3 bases, with 14 bases left in between. Germline values: CDR1 LGHNA, CDR2 YNFKEQ. This CDR3 is 13 amino acids long.

This sequence joins TRBV11-1 and TRBJ2-7, with 13 bases matching TRBD2. The CDR3 sequence is 15 residues long. V was clipped by 1 base and J by 6 bases; unmatched bases: 3. Germline values: CDR1 SGHAT, CDR2 FQDESV (reference sequence). The CDR3 reads CASSLELAGGVEQYF. Here the CDR3 DNA reads TGTGCCAGCAGCTTAGAACTAGCGGGAGGGGTCGAGCAGTACTTC.

The chain employs TRBV20-1 and TRBJ1-5; TRBD1 is a possible D gene (5 bases). The germline CDR1 and CDR2 sequences are DFQATT and SNEGSKA (reference sequence). The CDR3 sequence is 15 residues long. Trimming removed 4 bases from V and 4 bases from J, with 17 bases in between. The CDR3: CSAKGATGVNQPQHF. As DNA, the CDR3 is TGCAGTGCTAAAGGGGCAACAGGCGTAAATCAGCCCCAGCATTTT.

This clonotype was observed at least ten times. The gene calls are TRBV7-2 and TRBJ1-1; 8 nucleotides align to TRBD1. This CDR3 is built from 15 residues. With V trimmed by 5 bases and J by 4 bases, 9 bases remained unmatched. In germline, CDR1 is SGHTA, CDR2 FQGNSA. In nucleotides, the CDR3 is TGTGCCAGCAGCCCCCGGGACAGGAGGTTCACTGAAGCTTTCTTT. Translated: CASSPRDRRFTEAFF.

The chain uses TRBV11-3 and TRBJ2-1, with TRBD2 identical over 12 bases. Trimming took 5 bases from V and 3 from J; bases not matched to a gene: 8. The CDR3 runs to 17 residues. Germline CDR1 SGHNT, CDR2 YENEEA. The CDR3 loop is CASSPPSGRVGYNEQFF. The CDR3 nucleotides read TGTGCCAGCAGCCCTCCTAGCGGGAGGGTTGGCTACAATGAGCAGTTCTTC.

This clonotype has only a few counts. The chain employs TRBV6-5 and TRBJ2-7; a possible D gene is TRBD2 (5 bases). This CDR3 comprises 14 residues. Per germline, CDR1 MNHEY and CDR2 SVGAGI. V was trimmed by 4 bases and J by 5 bases, leaving 15 bases between them. In DNA form, the CDR3 reads TGTGCCAGCAGTTCACGAGGGAGTCTGAACGAGCAGTACTTC. Its protein product is CASSSRGSLNEQYF.